The rows below give T cell receptor beta chains drawn from one sample of a study of T cell responses to AZD1222 COVID-19 vaccine. Generated by immunoSEQ multiplex PCR, the TCRdb table keeps only in-frame clones and is missing some. The sample contains roughly 70,000 clones, about 90% of which appear only once. The material sequenced was peripheral blood, taken 28 days after the second AZD1222 dose. The receptor source for this set is an adult who received the AZD1222 COVID-19 vaccine. The CDR3 runs from the conserved cysteine through the conserved F or W. Each record gives: clone size, J gene, V gene, D gene, CDR3 protein, CDR3 DNA. A D gene is named only where the DNA matches it firmly. Clone size appears in some rows only: once, few, many, or a class for an expanded clone.

abundance: few
j_gene: TRBJ2-1
v_gene: TRBV6-1
d_gene: .
CDR3aa: CASSEGVLSNEQFF
CDR3nt: TGTGCCAGCAGTGAGGGGGTTTTAAGCAATGAGCAGTTCTTC

abundance: .
j_gene: TRBJ2-5
v_gene: TRBV7-8
d_gene: TRBD2
CDR3aa: CASSLLASGSQETQYF
CDR3nt: TGTGCCAGCAGCTTATTGGCTAGCGGGTCTCAAGAGACCCAGTACTTC

abundance: .
j_gene: TRBJ2-3
v_gene: TRBV7-6
d_gene: .
CDR3aa: CASSLGGQPTDTQYF
CDR3nt: TGTGCCAGCAGCTTGGGCGGGCAGCCCACAGATACGCAGTATTTT

abundance: .
j_gene: TRBJ2-1
v_gene: TRBV9
d_gene: .
CDR3aa: CASSGRQGYNEQFF
CDR3nt: TGTGCCAGCAGCGGACGGCAGGGATACAATGAGCAGTTCTTC

abundance: .
j_gene: TRBJ1-1
v_gene: TRBV7-9
d_gene: .
CDR3aa: CASSPTDRNTEAFF
CDR3nt: TGTGCCAGCAGCCCAACTGACAGGAACACTGAAGCTTTCTTT

abundance: .
j_gene: TRBJ2-7
v_gene: TRBV5-1
d_gene: .
CDR3aa: CASSLLQERGEQYF
CDR3nt: TGCGCCAGCAGCTTACTTCAGGAACGGGGCGAGCAGTACTTC

abundance: .
j_gene: TRBJ2-1
v_gene: TRBV7-2
d_gene: .
CDR3aa: CASSPSGRAYNEQFF
CDR3nt: TGTGCCAGCAGCCCCAGCGGGCGAGCCTACAATGAGCAGTTCTTC

abundance: .
j_gene: TRBJ2-7
v_gene: TRBV30
d_gene: TRBD2
CDR3aa: CAGRPSGSPYEQYF
CDR3nt: TGTGCCGGGAGACCTAGCGGGAGTCCCTACGAGCAGTACTTC

abundance: .
j_gene: TRBJ1-1
v_gene: TRBV7-3
d_gene: TRBD1
CDR3aa: CASSLTSGRGQDEAFF
CDR3nt: TGTGCCAGCAGCTTAACGTCTGGCAGGGGGCAAGATGAAGCTTTCTTT

abundance: .
j_gene: TRBJ1-1
v_gene: TRBV25-1
d_gene: TRBD1
CDR3aa: CASRETGGRLEAFF
CDR3nt: TGTGCCAGCAGAGAGACAGGGGGCCGCCTTGAAGCTTTCTTT

abundance: .
j_gene: TRBJ1-1
v_gene: TRBV11-2
d_gene: .
CDR3aa: CASSFGVAGNTEAFF
CDR3nt: TGTGCCAGCAGCTTTGGAGTCGCCGGGAACACTGAAGCTTTCTTT

abundance: .
j_gene: TRBJ1-5
v_gene: TRBV19
d_gene: .
CDR3aa: CASRQGEYINQPQHF
CDR3nt: TGTGCCAGTCGGCAGGGAGAATACATCAATCAGCCCCAGCATTTT

abundance: .
j_gene: TRBJ1-2
v_gene: TRBV20-1
d_gene: .
CDR3aa: CSAAGNYGYTF
CDR3nt: TGCAGTGCGGCAGGGAACTATGGCTACACCTTC

abundance: .
j_gene: TRBJ1-1
v_gene: TRBV7-3
d_gene: .
CDR3aa: CASSLSQGMNTEAFF
CDR3nt: TGTGCCAGCAGCTTAAGTCAGGGAATGAACACTGAAGCTTTCTTT

abundance: .
j_gene: TRBJ1-1
v_gene: TRBV9
d_gene: TRBD1
CDR3aa: CASSPTPTGENTEAFF
CDR3nt: TGTGCCAGCAGCCCTACCCCGACAGGGGAGAACACTGAAGCTTTCTTT

abundance: .
j_gene: TRBJ1-2
v_gene: TRBV20-1
d_gene: .
CDR3aa: CSASAGGAGGYTF
CDR3nt: TGCAGTGCTAGTGCTGGGGGGGCGGGCGGCTACACCTTC

abundance: .
j_gene: TRBJ1-1
v_gene: TRBV19
d_gene: .
CDR3aa: CASSFGGAGNTEAFF
CDR3nt: TGTGCCAGTAGTTTCGGGGGGGCAGGGAACACTGAAGCTTTCTTT

abundance: .
j_gene: TRBJ1-2
v_gene: TRBV5-1
d_gene: TRBD1
CDR3aa: CASSLEGTDMLPPNYGYTF
CDR3nt: TGCGCCAGCAGCTTGGAAGGGACAGATATGCTACCTCCTAACTATGGCTACACCTTC

abundance: .
j_gene: TRBJ2-1
v_gene: TRBV6-2/TRBV6-3
d_gene: TRBD2
CDR3aa: CASSSSGRGYNEQFF
CDR3nt: TGTGCCAGCAGCAGTAGCGGGAGGGGTTACAATGAGCAGTTCTTC

abundance: .
j_gene: TRBJ1-5
v_gene: TRBV27
d_gene: .
CDR3aa: CASRPGGYSNQPQHF
CDR3nt: TGTGCCAGCCGCCCCGGGGGATATAGCAATCAGCCCCAGCATTTT

abundance: .
j_gene: TRBJ1-1
v_gene: TRBV5-1
d_gene: .
CDR3aa: CASSLRPFNTEAFF
CDR3nt: TGCGCCAGCAGCTTGCGGCCTTTTAACACTGAAGCTTTCTTT

abundance: few
j_gene: TRBJ1-5
v_gene: TRBV6-5
d_gene: .
CDR3aa: CASSYSIGQQPQHF
CDR3nt: TGTGCCAGCAGTTACTCGATCGGCCAACAGCCCCAGCATTTT

abundance: .
j_gene: TRBJ1-4
v_gene: TRBV27
d_gene: .
CDR3aa: CASSPGVTATNEKLFF
CDR3nt: TGTGCCAGCAGTCCCGGAGTGACGGCAACTAATGAAAAACTGTTTTTT

abundance: .
j_gene: TRBJ1-5
v_gene: TRBV4-3
d_gene: .
CDR3aa: CASSQRWEPPNQPQHF
CDR3nt: TGCGCCAGCAGCCAAAGGTGGGAGCCCCCCAATCAGCCCCAGCATTTT

abundance: .
j_gene: TRBJ1-3
v_gene: TRBV18
d_gene: .
CDR3aa: CASSPGDGNTIYF
CDR3nt: TGTGCCAGCTCACCAGGGGATGGAAACACCATATATTTT

abundance: .
j_gene: TRBJ2-3
v_gene: TRBV29-1
d_gene: .
CDR3aa: CSVAGTDTQYF
CDR3nt: TGCAGCGTTGCGGGGACAGATACGCAGTATTTT

abundance: once
j_gene: TRBJ1-2
v_gene: TRBV3-1/TRBV3-2
d_gene: .
CDR3aa: CASSQDVGVHGYTF
CDR3nt: TGTGCCAGCAGCCAAGACGTGGGGGTCCATGGCTACACCTTC

abundance: .
j_gene: TRBJ2-1
v_gene: TRBV7-3
d_gene: .
CDR3aa: CASSSSQGREQFF
CDR3nt: TGTGCCAGCAGCTCGTCACAGGGGAGGGAGCAGTTCTTC

abundance: .
j_gene: TRBJ2-5
v_gene: TRBV7-9
d_gene: TRBD2
CDR3aa: CASSTRLAGGGVETQYF
CDR3nt: TGTGCCAGCAGCACAAGACTAGCGGGAGGCGGGGTAGAGACCCAGTACTTC

abundance: .
j_gene: TRBJ1-2
v_gene: TRBV2
d_gene: .
CDR3aa: CASSSDRFSGYTF
CDR3nt: TGTGCCAGCAGCTCGGACCGATTCAGTGGCTACACCTTC

abundance: .
j_gene: TRBJ2-7
v_gene: TRBV18
d_gene: .
CDR3aa: CASSPSGGQEQYF
CDR3nt: TGTGCCAGCTCACCTTCCGGGGGGCAGGAGCAGTACTTC

abundance: .
j_gene: TRBJ2-2
v_gene: TRBV5-6
d_gene: .
CDR3aa: CASSYGTPNTGELFF
CDR3nt: TGTGCCAGCAGCTACGGGACTCCGAACACCGGGGAGCTGTTTTTT

abundance: .
j_gene: TRBJ1-5
v_gene: TRBV7-9
d_gene: .
CDR3aa: CASSSRTSNQPQHF
CDR3nt: TGTGCCAGCAGCTCTAGGACAAGCAATCAGCCCCAGCATTTT

abundance: .
j_gene: TRBJ1-1
v_gene: TRBV7-9
d_gene: TRBD1
CDR3aa: CASSWTGSVNTEAFF
CDR3nt: TGTGCCAGCAGCTGGACAGGGTCTGTGAACACTGAAGCTTTCTTT

abundance: .
j_gene: TRBJ1-1
v_gene: TRBV14
d_gene: TRBD1
CDR3aa: CASSSTGRNTEAFF
CDR3nt: TGTGCCAGCAGCTCGACAGGGAGGAACACTGAAGCTTTCTTT

abundance: .
j_gene: TRBJ1-3
v_gene: TRBV18
d_gene: TRBD1
CDR3aa: CASSPSKGARNTIYF
CDR3nt: TGTGCCAGCTCACCGTCGAAGGGGGCGCGAAACACCATATATTTT

abundance: .
j_gene: TRBJ1-5
v_gene: TRBV12-3/TRBV12-4
d_gene: .
CDR3aa: CASRPTAVGPQHF
CDR3nt: TGTGCCAGCAGACCTACAGCGGTAGGCCCCCAGCATTTT

abundance: .
j_gene: TRBJ2-3
v_gene: TRBV9
d_gene: TRBD2
CDR3aa: CASSFRLASTDTQYF
CDR3nt: TGTGCCAGCAGCTTCCGACTAGCTAGCACAGATACGCAGTATTTT

abundance: .
j_gene: TRBJ2-7
v_gene: TRBV6-2/TRBV6-3
d_gene: .
CDR3aa: CASSTQSKGFWEQYF
CDR3nt: TGTGCCAGCAGTACGCAGTCTAAGGGATTCTGGGAGCAGTACTTC

abundance: .
j_gene: TRBJ1-5
v_gene: TRBV18
d_gene: TRBD1
CDR3aa: CASSETGGASNQPQHF
CDR3nt: TGTGCCAGCTCAGAGACAGGGGGCGCGAGCAATCAGCCCCAGCATTTT

abundance: .
j_gene: TRBJ2-6
v_gene: TRBV14
d_gene: TRBD1
CDR3aa: CASSQWSRTGEPNVLTF
CDR3nt: TGTGCCAGCAGCCAATGGTCTCGGACAGGGGAGCCCAACGTCCTGACTTTC

abundance: once
j_gene: TRBJ2-2
v_gene: TRBV18
d_gene: .
CDR3aa: CASSPQGTSTGELFF
CDR3nt: TGTGCCAGCTCACCCCAGGGGACGAGCACCGGGGAGCTGTTTTTT

abundance: .
j_gene: TRBJ2-2
v_gene: TRBV30
d_gene: TRBD2
CDR3aa: CAWSRGGPNTGELFF
CDR3nt: TGTGCCTGGAGTCGGGGGGGGCCTAACACCGGGGAGCTGTTTTTT

abundance: .
j_gene: TRBJ1-1
v_gene: TRBV13
d_gene: .
CDR3aa: CASSYLTLMNTEAFF
CDR3nt: TGTGCCAGCAGCTACCTTACTCTCATGAACACTGAAGCTTTCTTT

abundance: .
j_gene: TRBJ1-6
v_gene: TRBV11-2
d_gene: .
CDR3aa: CASSLAQGRNSPLHF
CDR3nt: TGTGCCAGCAGCTTAGCCCAGGGGCGGAATTCACCCCTCCACTTT

abundance: once
j_gene: TRBJ2-3
v_gene: TRBV6-2/TRBV6-3
d_gene: .
CDR3aa: CASSYGRPQGTDTQYF
CDR3nt: TGTGCCAGCAGTTACGGTCGTCCTCAGGGCACAGATACGCAGTATTTT

abundance: .
j_gene: TRBJ2-5
v_gene: TRBV29-1
d_gene: .
CDR3aa: CSVPDGGETQYF
CDR3nt: TGCAGCGTCCCCGATGGGGGGGAGACCCAGTACTTC

abundance: once
j_gene: TRBJ1-2
v_gene: TRBV2
d_gene: .
CDR3aa: CASSDIGYGYTF
CDR3nt: TGTGCCAGCAGTGATATAGGGTATGGCTACACCTTC

abundance: .
j_gene: TRBJ1-2
v_gene: TRBV12-2
d_gene: .
CDR3aa: CASRLAEQGEAGYTF
CDR3nt: TGTGCAAGTCGCTTAGCGGAACAGGGGGAAGCTGGCTACACCTTC

abundance: once
j_gene: TRBJ2-7
v_gene: TRBV6-2/TRBV6-3
d_gene: TRBD1
CDR3aa: CASSDRGSIYEQHF
CDR3nt: TGTGCCAGCAGCGACAGGGGGAGCATCTACGAGCAGCACTTC